This TCR beta chain comes out of a study of shared clonotypes between healthy human individuals. In the study overall: Three plates were used per donor for CD4 naive, three for CD4 memory, two for CD8 naive and one for CD8 memory. General study findings and limits: Naive subsets, compared against memory subsets, generally had larger estimated richness values. In a handful of donors, approximately 5% of naive CD4 clonotypes appeared in common.

Notes on this clone: The antigen is undetermined.

At the deep level, the assay was run. TCRdb's table, derived via immunoSEQ multiplex PCR, lists solely in-frame clones and lacks some. The sample yields roughly 1,500,000 clones, 95% to 99% seen once. Germline V gene sequence: CDR1 MGHRA, CDR2 YSYEKL. This CDR3 comprises 19 residues. The junction had 9 bases not matched to a gene; V was cut back by 0 bases and J by 0 bases. This clonotype was obtained from a man aged 25 to 45 in good health. The sample comprised naive CD4+ T cells sorted from blood. Subset indicated: CD45RA+ positively selected. V and J are TRBV4-1 and TRBJ2-1; 9 bases agree with TRBD2. Here the CDR3 reads CASSQDGVAGAASYNEQFF. DNA for the CDR3: TGCGCCAGCAGCCAAGATGGGGTAGCGGGAGCCGCCTCCTACAATGAGCAGTTCTTC.